This T cell receptor (beta chain) was documented in a study of patients with pleural tuberculosis (dated by TCRdb to about 2014). The CDR3 starts with the cysteine, ends with the phenylalanine, and has 15 residues. Only the CDR3 region is kept as DNA, spanning 45 bases read in frame from base 1. Trimmed from V: 2 bases; trimmed from J: 5 bases; junction bases lacking a gene match: 4. The instrument was an Illumina Genome Analyzer IIx. TCRdb redid the processing of the public reads, applying fastp at Q25 and MiXCR, and retained in-frame beta chains. Each CDR3 protein appears once, grouped with its most common genes and DNA. Within this sample are 25,000 to 30,000 distinct CDR3 sequences, with 18% of them counted one time only. The ten biggest clones cover 3.5% of the sample. This clonotype occurred many times. No antigen is known for it. No base quality information exists; no much larger clone differs at one position.

Input material: peripheral blood. The clonotype comes from a human donor with pleural tuberculosis. The chain is encoded by TRBV12-3 or TRBV12-4 joined to TRBJ1-5; 9 of the junction bases match TRBD1. This receptor has the CDR3 CASSLSGDRDQPQHF. The nucleotide sequence reads as follows: TGTGCCAGCAGTTTAAGTGGGGACAGGGATCAGCCCCAGCATTTT.